This is a list of T cell receptor beta chains from one sample in a study of blood T cells in healthy people across ages. Using its own MiXCR run on the 5' RACE reads, TCRdb lists one record per CDR3 protein. The sample consists of under 2,000,000 distinct CDR3 sequences, around 50% of them appearing once. The sequencing input was blood. The receptors stem from a woman aged 35 to 49 in good health. Each CDR3 is given with its conserved first and last residue. A D gene is named only where the DNA matches it firmly. The size of a clone is reported for some rows only, either as once, few or many, or as a class for expanded clones.

v_call	d_call	clone_size	j_call	cdr3_aa	cdr3_nt
TRBV20-1	TRBD1	.	TRBJ2-7	CGTVGAGKQYF	TGCGGGACAGTAGGAGCCGGTAAGCAGTACTTC
TRBV12-3/TRBV12-4	TRBD1	.	TRBJ2-1	CASNPDRSSYNEQFF	TGTGCCAGCAACCCGGACAGGAGCTCCTACAACGAGCAGTTCTTC
TRBV29-1	.	many	TRBJ2-3	CSVEGPSTDTQYF	TGCAGCGTTGAAGGTCCAAGCACAGATACGCAGTATTTT
TRBV4-3	TRBD1	few	TRBJ2-1	CASSQGGQGSNEQFF	TGCGCCAGCAGCCAAGGGGGACAGGGGAGCAATGAGCAGTTCTTC
TRBV29-1	.	.	TRBJ2-7	CSVEQGNEQYF	TGCAGCGTTGAACAGGGGAACGAGCAGTACTTC
TRBV28	.	.	TRBJ2-6	CAGSFKRSSGANVLTF	TGTGCCGGCAGTTTTAAGAGAAGCTCTGGGGCCAACGTCCTGACTTTC
TRBV20-1	.	.	TRBJ1-5	CSASDGQPQHF	TGCAGTGCTAGCGACGGACAGCCCCAGCATTTT
TRBV24-1	.	.	TRBJ2-1	CATSEPLDRYNEQFF	TGTGCCACCAGTGAGCCCCTCGACAGGTACAATGAGCAGTTCTTC
TRBV18	TRBD1	.	TRBJ1-4	CASSPGTGTTNEKLFF	TGTGCCAGCTCACCCGGGACAGGAACAACTAATGAAAAACTGTTTTTT
TRBV6-5	.	.	TRBJ2-1	CASSETGTEANEQFF	TGTGCCAGCAGTGAAACCGGGACCGAAGCCAATGAGCAGTTCTTC
TRBV14	.	.	TRBJ2-3	CASSQESPISQDTQYF	TGTGCCAGCAGCCAAGAATCACCCATTTCGCAGGATACGCAGTATTTT
TRBV12-3/TRBV12-4	TRBD1	.	TRBJ2-1	CATGVVNEQFF	TGTGCAACAGGGGTTGTCAATGAGCAGTTCTTC
TRBV4-2	.	.	TRBJ2-7	CASSQDGQGMNEQYF	TGTGCCAGCAGCCAAGACGGGCAGGGGATGAACGAGCAGTACTTC
TRBV15	.	.	TRBJ1-2	CATSRDRQGEGYTF	TGTGCCACCAGCAGAGATCGGCAGGGAGAGGGCTACACCTTC
TRBV28	.	.	TRBJ2-2	CASSLIGQDANTGELFF	TGTGCCAGCAGTTTGATTGGGCAGGATGCGAACACCGGGGAGCTGTTTTTT
TRBV7-9	TRBD1	few	TRBJ2-7	CASSPTGVFHEQYF	TGTGCCAGCAGCCCCACAGGGGTCTTCCACGAGCAGTACTTC
TRBV2	.	.	TRBJ2-1	CASRPQGGNEQFF	TGTGCCAGCAGACCCCAGGGGGGCAATGAGCAGTTCTTC
TRBV7-2	.	.	TRBJ2-3	CASSFTIGTDTQYF	TGTGCCAGCAGCTTTACGATTGGTACAGATACGCAGTATTTT
TRBV9	TRBD2	few	TRBJ2-1	CASSVVPSGGFREQFF	TGTGCCAGCAGCGTAGTGCCTAGCGGGGGATTCAGAGAGCAGTTCTTC
TRBV2	TRBD2	.	TRBJ2-4	CASSLDSGGDIQYF	TGTGCCAGCAGTCTGGACAGCGGGGGGGACATTCAGTACTTC
TRBV7-2	TRBD1	.	TRBJ1-2	CASSPSGQNYGYTF	TGTGCCAGCAGCCCTTCGGGACAGAACTATGGCTACACCTTC
TRBV6-1	.	.	TRBJ1-6	CASKVRRDSLRGSPLHF	TGTGCCAGCAAAGTCCGGAGAGACAGCCTTAGGGGTTCACCCCTCCACTTT
TRBV7-3	.	.	TRBJ1-1	CASSLRTFTEAFF	TGTGCCAGCAGCTTACGGACATTCACTGAAGCTTTCTTT
TRBV3-1	TRBD1	.	TRBJ2-5	CASSQADRDGETQYF	TGTGCCAGCAGCCAAGCCGACAGGGACGGAGAGACCCAGTACTTC
TRBV28	.	once	TRBJ2-4	CASSLPMGIQYF	TGTGCCAGCAGTCTCCCCATGGGGATTCAGTACTTC
TRBV5-1	TRBD1	.	TRBJ2-1	CASSWAARGPYNEQFF	TGCGCCAGCAGCTGGGCGGCCAGGGGGCCCTACAATGAGCAGTTCTTC
TRBV7-9	.	few	TRBJ2-3	CASSLAQGRTADTQYF	TGTGCCAGCAGCTTAGCACAGGGACGGACAGCTGATACGCAGTATTTT
TRBV9	.	.	TRBJ2-1	CASSVASGSNEQFF	TGTGCCAGCAGCGTAGCGTCAGGTTCCAATGAGCAGTTCTTC